What follows are 25 T cell receptor beta chains derived from one specimen sequenced in a study of regulatory T cells in long-lasting Graves disease. Time point of the sample: newly diagnosed GD, antithyroid drugs for less than 3 months. PBMCs were the source of the RNA used for TCR sequencing. For TCR beta, libraries came from iRepertoire HTBI primers and Arm-PCR of CDR3 regions. TCRdb called the multiplex PCR reads again in MiXCR, with one record for every CDR3 protein. The data show 400,000 to 450,000 distinct CDR3 sequences, roughly 15% seen once. The sample was also reused in another study, on T cells in Graves' hyperthyroidism and ophthalmopathy.

Sequenced here: peripheral blood mononuclear cells (PBMCs), sampled at new diagnosis, from a patient treated with antithyroid drugs. The receptor set was obtained from a woman aged 25-40 years with Graves disease.

This clonotype was counted many times. The chain couples TRBV7-9 to TRBJ1-1; no reliable D call. This CDR3 has 14 amino acids. Germline V gene sequence: CDR1 SEHNR, CDR2 FQNEAQ (reference sequence). Trimming left V 5 bases short and J 3 bases short, with 13 bases between. CDR3 coding DNA: TGTGCCAGCAGCCCAATCGACTGGGACACTGAAGCTTTCTTT. Its protein product is CASSPIDWDTEAFF.

This clonotype was detected ten times or more. This sequence joins TRBV20-1 and TRBJ1-2; unclear D gene. Germline V lookup: CDR1 DFQATT, CDR2 SNEGSKA (reference sequence). Trimming stripped 2 bases from V and 3 bases from J, with 4 bases between. The CDR3 runs to 11 residues. The CDR3 region has the DNA TGCAGTGCTAGACGCGACTATGGCTACACCTTC. Its translation: CSARRDYGYTF.

This clonotype has a count of ten or more. J is TRBJ2-1 and V is TRBV7-3; 9 bases are a match to TRBD2. CDR1 and CDR2 (germline): SGHTA, FQGTGA. V shed 3 bases and J 10 bases; nucleotides not matched to a gene: 7. This CDR3 spans 14 amino acids. CDR3 amino acids: CASSLGSGSWEQFF. As DNA, the CDR3 is TGTGCCAGCAGCTTGGGTAGCGGGAGCTGGGAGCAGTTCTTC. Combining the CDR3 with reference TRBV7-3 and TRBJ2-1 gives the whole variable domain GAGVSQTPSNKVTEKGKYVELRCDPISGHTALYWYRQSLGQGPEFLIYFQGTGAADDSGLPNDRFFAVRPEGSVSTLKIQRTERGDSAVYLCASSLGSGSWEQFFGPGTRLTVL.

This clonotype has a count of ten or more. The chain carries TRBV2 and TRBJ1-6, with TRBD1 matching 9 bases. This CDR3 spans 14 amino acids. Germline lookup yields CDR1 SNHLY and CDR2 FYNNEI. Germline trimming cut 6 bases from V and 6 bases from J; bases unmatched to any gene: 3. Written as DNA, the CDR3 is TGTGCCAGCAGCCGGGACAGGGCTAATTCACCCCTCCACTTT. Its protein product is CASSRDRANSPLHF.

This clonotype was picked up a small number of times. The CDR3 coding sequence is TGTGCCAGCAGCTTGGGGTCGGGAGGGCGAGAGACCCAGTACTTC. It encodes CASSLGSGGRETQYF. The chain links TRBV11-2 to TRBJ2-5; 8 nucleotides align to TRBD2. The CDR3 has 15 amino acids. Germline V CDR1 and CDR2: SGHAT, FQNNGV. J gave up 4 bases and V 3 bases, and 7 bases lay outside the gene matches.

The sample holds many counts of this clonotype. The J gene is TRBJ1-5, the V gene TRBV20-1, with 7 bases matching TRBD1. V shed 2 bases, J shed 4 bases, and the junction held 5 bases outside the gene matches. Per the germline V gene, CDR1 is DFQATT and CDR2 is SNEGSKA (reference sequence). The CDR3 loop spans 14 amino acids. The CDR3 sequence is CSARSGTANQPQHF. In DNA, the CDR3 is TGCAGTGCTAGATCCGGGACAGCTAATCAGCCCCAGCATTTT.

The chain carries TRBV2 and TRBJ2-2, with D maybe TRBD2 (7 bases). The CDR3 runs to 13 residues. Trimming left V 6 bases short and J 7 bases short, with 12 bases between. Germline CDR1 and CDR2: SNHLY and FYNNEI. The CDR3 nucleotides read TGTGCCAGCAGGGGGGGGCGTAACGGGGAGCTGTTTTTT. Translating it yields CASRGGRNGELFF. The full variable domain, its missing parts supplied by reference TRBV2 and TRBJ2-2, is EPEVTQTPSHQVTQMGQEVILRCVPISNHLYFYWYRQILGQKVEFLVSFYNNEISEKSEIFDDQFSVERPDGSNFTLKIRSTKLEDSAMYFCASRGGRNGELFFGEGSRLTVL.

As to this clonotype: This clone may be a read error of a much larger clone one base away. This chain connects TRBV3-1 to TRBJ2-1; D is unclear. The CDR3 totals 11 residues. CDR1 and CDR2 (germline): LGHDT, YNNKEL (reference sequence). The CDR3 nucleotides read TGTGCCAGCAGTCAAACCAATGATCAGTTCTTC. Translated: CASSQTNDQFF.

The table lists this clonotype with a few counts. This chain connects TRBV29-1 to TRBJ1-1; D is perhaps TRBD1 (6 bases). Germline CDR1 and CDR2: SQVTM and ANQGSEA. This CDR3 is 12 amino acids long. Between the trimmed V and J ends, which lost 7 bases and 1 base, there was a span of 10 bases. The CDR3 DNA reads as TGCAGCGGATTGGACAGGAACACTGAAGCTTTCTTT. It specifies CSGLDRNTEAFF.

This clonotype was found many times. This chain links TRBV12-3 or TRBV12-4 with TRBJ2-3; D may match TRBD1 or TRBD2 (6 bases each). V lost 8 bases to trimming and J lost 5 bases, with 14 bases between them. The CDR3 sequence is 13 residues long. This CDR3 reads CASEGGGEDTQYF. In DNA, the CDR3 is TGTGCCAGCGAGGGGGGAGGTGAAGATACGCAGTATTTT.

The J gene is TRBJ1-5, the V gene TRBV5-5, with D possibly being TRBD1 (5 bases). Trimming cost V 0 bases and J 7 bases, with 17 bases left between them. The length of the CDR3 is 16 residues. Germline-derived CDR1 and CDR2 are SGHKS and YYEKEE (reference sequence). The CDR3 DNA sequence: TGTGCCAGCAGCTTGGCCGGTGGGGCGAACGTGCAGCCCCAGCATTTT. Its protein product is CASSLAGGANVQPQHF.

The rearrangement joins TRBV19 to TRBJ2-7; TRBD1 agrees at 7 bases. With V trimmed by 2 bases and J by 3 bases, 4 bases remained unmatched. Germline V CDR1 and CDR2: LNHDA, SQIVND (reference sequence). The CDR3 is 14 residues long. This CDR3 is CASSIRDRLYEQYF. For the CDR3, the DNA is TGTGCCAGTAGTATAAGGGACAGACTCTACGAGCAGTACTTC.

The table lists this clonotype with many counts. The CDR3 sequence: CASSYTPMTGTETQYF. CDR3 nucleotide sequence: TGTGCCAGCAGTTACACCCCTATGACAGGGACGGAGACCCAGTACTTC. V is TRBV6-5 and J is TRBJ2-5; TRBD1 agrees at 7 bases. J was trimmed by 5 bases and V by 2 bases; bases with no gene match: 11. The CDR3 is made up of 16 amino acids. CDR1 MNHEY and CDR2 SVGAGI come from the germline V gene.

V is TRBV6-4 and J is TRBJ2-1; 10 nucleotides line up with TRBD2. Germline V gene sequence: CDR1 MRHNA, CDR2 SNTAGT. V shed 3 bases, J shed 1 base, and the junction held 0 bases outside the gene matches. This CDR3 region has 15 residues. The CDR3 coding sequence is TGTGCCAGCAGTGAACTAGCGGGATCCTACAATGAGCAGTTCTTC. Its translation is CASSELAGSYNEQFF.

The chain joins TRBV20-1 to TRBJ2-5; 12 bases are a match to TRBD2. The length of the CDR3 is 13 residues. The V gene end was trimmed by 5 bases and the J gene end by 2 bases; junction bases not matched to a gene: 0. The germline CDR1 and CDR2 sequences are DFQATT and SNEGSKA (reference sequence). CDR3 region: CSAGLAGQETQYF. CDR3 DNA: TGCAGTGCTGGACTAGCGGGACAAGAGACCCAGTACTTC.

This clonotype turned up a few times. V is TRBV10-3 and J is TRBJ2-7; tentatively, D is TRBD1 (6 bases). Germline CDR1 is ENHRY and CDR2 is SYGVKD. The CDR3 consists of 16 residues. The V end lost 0 bases, the J end lost 3 bases, and 15 bases lay between the germline ends. This CDR3 reads CAISESDRPIIYEQYF. CDR3 DNA sequence: TGTGCCATCAGTGAGTCGGACAGACCCATAATCTACGAGCAGTACTTC.

The chain joins TRBV19 to TRBJ2-2; 12 nucleotides match TRBD2. The CDR3 is 20 residues long. Trimming at V came to 7 bases and at J to 0 bases, leaving 15 bases not matched to a gene. Germline CDR1 reads LNHDA; CDR2 reads SQIVND (reference sequence). In DNA, the CDR3 is TGTGCCAGTACCATATGGCCCGGGACTAGCGGGTTCGCGAACACCGGGGAGCTGTTTTTT. As protein: CASTIWPGTSGFANTGELFF.

This clonotype was seen many times. The chain carries TRBV3-1 and TRBJ2-3; no definite D call. Trimming took off 1 base at V and 4 bases at J, with 12 bases between the two ends. This CDR3 has 15 amino acids. The V gene's germline CDR1 is LGHDT and CDR2 YNNKEL (reference sequence). CDR3 nucleotides: TGTGCCAGCAGCCAAGGTCTCGCGATGGCAGATACGCAGTATTTT. It codes for CASSQGLAMADTQYF.

This clonotype was seen at least ten times. The CDR3 bases are TGTGCCAGCAGCTTAGCGCTGTCCTACGAGCAGTACTTC. Translation: CASSLALSYEQYF. The chain has TRBV7-8 and TRBJ2-7; D remains ambiguous. Trimming cost V 0 bases and J 1 base, with 4 bases left between them. Germline values: CDR1 SGHVS, CDR2 FQNEAQ. This CDR3 spans 13 amino acids.

Notes on this clonotype: This may arise from a read error, as a much more abundant clone is one base away. The chain employs TRBV27 and TRBJ2-1, with TRBD2 matching 7 bases. The last part of the DNA fits TRBJ2-3 better; the J call may be wrong. The length of the CDR3 is 14 residues. Germline loops: CDR1 MNHEY, CDR2 SMNVEV (reference sequence). CDR3 residues: CASRWTRSTGTQYF. The DNA for the CDR3 is TGTGCCAGCAGATGGACTAGGTCCACAGGTACGCAGTATTTT.

This clonotype has a count of ten or more. This chain uses TRBV29-1 with TRBJ2-5; 12 bases are a match to TRBD2. There are 16 residues in the CDR3. With 5 bases clipped from V and 7 bases from J, the junction kept 14 bases outside the gene matches. The germline CDR1 and CDR2 sequences are SQVTM and ANQGSEA. This chain's CDR3 is CSVNNRLAGVEVTQYF. The DNA for the CDR3 is TGCAGCGTTAACAACCGACTAGCGGGGGTGGAGGTGACCCAGTACTTC.

This clonotype was seen a few times. The chain uses TRBV5-4 and TRBJ2-7; 10 bases line up with TRBD2. V lost 2 bases to trimming and J lost 5 bases; unmatched junction nucleotides: 4. This CDR3 has 14 residues. From germline, CDR1 is SGHNT and CDR2 YYREEE (reference sequence). CDR3 bases: TGTGCCAGCAGCTTATCTAGCGGGAGTAACGAGCAGTACTTC. Translation: CASSLSSGSNEQYF.

This chain connects TRBV19 to TRBJ1-1; unclear D gene. Germline V CDR1 and CDR2: LNHDA, SQIVND (reference sequence). V was clipped by 0 bases and J by 4 bases, with 9 bases between them. CDR3 length: 14 amino acids. The chain's CDR3 is CASSIDTTITEAFF. The CDR3 DNA follows: TGTGCCAGTAGTATAGATACGACTATCACTGAAGCTTTCTTT.

This clonotype occurred many times. The chain uses TRBV5-5 and TRBJ2-3, with a weak D call TRBD1 (6 bases). This CDR3 has 13 amino acids. V lost 2 bases to trimming and J lost 5 bases, with 9 bases between them. Germline-derived CDR1 and CDR2 are SGHKS and YYEKEE (reference sequence). The CDR3 protein is CASSLPGVDTQYF. The CDR3 nucleotides read TGTGCCAGCAGCTTACCAGGGGTAGATACGCAGTATTTT.

This clonotype has ten or more counts. The rearrangement joins TRBV28 to TRBJ2-3; the D gene is possibly TRBD1 (5 bases). Germline assignment: CDR1 MDHEN and CDR2 SYDVKM. V lost 9 bases to trimming and J lost 3 bases, with 13 bases between them. The CDR3 consists of 13 residues. CDR3 bases: TGTGCCAGTACAGATGACAGAACAGATACGCAGTATTTT. Protein product: CASTDDRTDTQYF.